The subject of this entry is one T cell receptor (beta chain). Its cognate antigen is unknown. The sample belongs to a study of cytomegalovirus exposure and HLA in healthy donors. Study details: One earlier analysis, a look at around 180 million T cells, found some 110 million unique TCR beta sequences.

13 Jbeta primers and 60 Vbeta primers were used for the PCR. Method: immunoSEQ multiplex PCR; TCRdb's copy keeps in-frame clones and lacks some. Recorded for this sample: nearly 200,000 clones. Study-level results: HLA restriction was apparent for most CMV-associated TCR beta chains in a later analysis. In a later analysis, DRB1 alleles had the most associated TCRs; HLA-C alleles the fewest.

In germline, CDR1 is LNHDA, CDR2 SQIVND (reference sequence). The CDR3 spans 16 residues. Trimming removed 3 bases from V and 7 bases from J, with 19 bases in between. This clonotype was obtained from a boy younger than 18 in good health and CMV-seronegative. The V and J genes are TRBV19 and TRBJ1-5; a weak D match, TRBD1 (6 bases). The sequenced material came from PBMCs. Here the CDR3 DNA reads TGTGCCAGTAGTATCCCGGGGACAAGTGTCAGGCAGCCCCAGCATTTT. Its protein is CASSIPGTSVRQPQHF.